The 24 T cell receptor beta chains in this list originate from one sample, sequenced in a study of cytomegalovirus exposure and HLA in healthy donors. In the PCR, 60 Vbeta and 13 Jbeta primers were used. Data came from immunoSEQ multiplex PCR; TCRdb stores just in-frame clones and leaves some out. The data hold under 150,000 clones, with 80% to 90% observed a single time. Sequencing was done on a sample of PBMCs. All receptors derive from a middle-aged woman in good health and CMV-seropositive.

The chain is built from TRBV6-1 and TRBJ1-5; 11 positions match TRBD1. Germline values: CDR1 MNHNS, CDR2 SASEGT. Trimming removed 6 bases from V and 4 bases from J; junction bases left unmatched: 5. The CDR3 is 15 residues long. The CDR3, as DNA: TGTGCCAGCAGACCCGGGACAGGGGGGAATCAGCCCCAGCATTTT. Translated: CASRPGTGGNQPQHF.

DNA for the CDR3: TGTGCCAGCAGTTGCTCGCCGGGGAATGGCTACACCTTC. Translation: CASSCSPGNGYTF. This chain joins TRBV6-5 and TRBJ1-2; no reliable D call. The CDR3 sequence is 13 residues long. With 4 bases removed from V and 6 bases from J, the gap between germline ends came to 12 bases. The germline CDR1 and CDR2 sequences are MNHEY and SVGAGI.

The chain combines TRBV28 with TRBJ2-5, with 8 positions matching TRBD2. The J call may be incorrect, as the DNA end agrees better with TRBJ2-7. Germline CDR1 and CDR2: MDHEN and SYDVKM. CDR3 length: 13 residues. In DNA, the CDR3 is TGTGCCAGCGGGGCGGGAGGTTCCTACGAGCAGTACTTC. As protein: CASGAGGSYEQYF.

The chain recombines TRBV4-1 with TRBJ2-5, with D possibly being TRBD2 (6 bases). The CDR3 sequence is 15 residues long. Germline V gene sequence: CDR1 MGHRA, CDR2 YSYEKL. The V end was cut by 0 bases, the J end by 11 bases, with 19 bases between. Here the CDR3 reads CASSQDGGMLPEQYF. The DNA for the CDR3 is TGCGCCAGCAGCCAAGATGGCGGGATGCTACCGGAGCAGTACTTC.

The gene calls are TRBV7-8 and TRBJ2-2; 10 nucleotides match TRBD2. The V segment lost 3 bases and the J segment 2 bases; nucleotides outside the gene matches: 3. The CDR3 spans 16 residues. The germline gives CDR1 SGHVS, CDR2 FQNEAQ. CDR3 protein: CASSFGLAVNTGELFF. CDR3 nucleotide sequence: TGTGCCAGCAGCTTCGGACTAGCGGTAAACACCGGGGAGCTGTTTTTT. Complete variable domain (other parts from reference TRBV7-8 and TRBJ2-2): GAGVSQSPRYKVAKRGQDVALRCDPISGHVSLFWYQQALGQGPEFLTYFQNEAQLDKSGLPSDRFFAERPEGSVSTLKIQRTQQEDSAVYLCASSFGLAVNTGELFFGEGSRLTVL.

V and J are TRBV28 and TRBJ2-5; a possible D gene is TRBD1 (5 bases). Between the trimmed V and J ends, which lost 5 bases and 5 bases, there was a span of 12 bases. Germline loops: CDR1 MDHEN, CDR2 SYDVKM. This CDR3 has 13 amino acids. The CDR3 region is CASSPPPGETQYF. DNA for the CDR3: TGTGCCAGCAGTCCCCCCCCAGGGGAGACCCAGTACTTC.

The chain couples TRBV14 to TRBJ1-1; a weak D match, TRBD1 (5 bases). The CDR3 runs 15 residues. Trimming shortened V by 2 bases and J by 1 base, and 11 bases separated the two germline ends. Germline CDR1 and CDR2: SGHDN and FVKESK. The CDR3 DNA is TGTGCCAGCAGCCAAATAGACAGTTCGAACACTGAAGCTTTCTTT. Encoded protein: CASSQIDSSNTEAFF.

The rearrangement links TRBV5-1 to TRBJ1-3; 8 bases fit TRBD1. Germline V gene lookup returns CDR1 SGHRS and CDR2 YFSETQ. The V gene end was trimmed by 4 bases and the J gene end by 0 bases; junction bases not matched to a gene: 6. The CDR3 is 16 residues long. The CDR3 region is CASSGGTGASGNTIYF. The CDR3 DNA is TGCGCCAGCAGCGGCGGGACAGGCGCCTCTGGAAACACCATATATTTT.

This clone showed up just a few times. The chain carries TRBV9 and TRBJ1-4; 7 positions agree with TRBD1. V shed 3 bases, J shed 5 bases, and the junction held 7 bases outside the gene matches. The CDR3 totals 15 residues. Germline CDR1 SGDLS, CDR2 YYNGEE. CDR3 protein: CASSGQGKGNEKLFF. The CDR3 coding sequence is TGTGCCAGCAGCGGACAGGGCAAAGGGAATGAAAAACTGTTTTTT.

CDR3 sequence reads: CASSPGQVLSNQPQHF. The CDR3 DNA follows: TGTGCCAGCAGCCCCGGACAGGTTCTTAGCAATCAGCCCCAGCATTTT. This chain uses TRBV5-5 with TRBJ1-5, with 7 bases lining up with TRBD1. The CDR3 runs to 16 residues. The V segment lost 4 bases and the J segment 0 bases; nucleotides outside the gene matches: 7. The germline gives CDR1 SGHKS, CDR2 YYEKEE (reference sequence).

The chain has TRBV19 and TRBJ2-7; TRBD2 matches at 7 bases. V was pared by 5 bases and J by 3 bases, with 10 bases of the junction left unmatched. Germline V lookup: CDR1 LNHDA, CDR2 SQIVND (reference sequence). This CDR3 has 15 residues. DNA of the CDR3: TGTGCCAGTAGTCCCCGCGGCGGGGGAGTCTACGAGCAGTACTTC. Translating it yields CASSPRGGGVYEQYF.

V usage is TRBV14 and J usage is TRBJ2-7; D ambiguous. Germline V gene data show CDR1 as SGHDN and CDR2 as FVKESK. The germline V and J ends were trimmed by 0 bases and 0 bases, with 6 bases remaining between them. The CDR3 extends over 14 amino acids. The DNA of the CDR3 is TGTGCCAGCAGCCAAGAACCGGGCTCCTACGAGCAGTACTTC. It translates to CASSQEPGSYEQYF.

The chain has TRBV29-1 and TRBJ1-1; maybe TRBD1 (6 bases). The CDR3 contains 11 residues. Germline V gene sequence: CDR1 SQVTM, CDR2 ANQGSEA. Trimming removed 4 bases from V and 4 bases from J, with 7 bases in between. This CDR3 reads CSVGGGTEAFF. DNA for the CDR3: TGCAGCGTTGGAGGGGGCACTGAAGCTTTCTTT.

The gene calls are TRBV6-5 and TRBJ2-5; tentative D call: TRBD2 (6 bases). CDR1 and CDR2 (germline): MNHEY, SVGAGI. V lost 2 bases to trimming and J lost 5 bases, with 15 bases between them. This CDR3 has 15 amino acids. The DNA of the CDR3 is TGTGCCAGCAGTTACGGTACTAGCACCCGGGAGACCCAGTACTTC. This sequence encodes CASSYGTSTRETQYF.

The chain employs TRBV5-1 and TRBJ1-5, with D possibly TRBD1 on 5 matching bases. V lost 2 bases to trimming and J lost 7 bases, with 10 bases between them. This CDR3 has 13 amino acids. Germline V gene data show CDR1 as SGHRS and CDR2 as YFSETQ. The CDR3 nucleotides are TGCGCCAGCAGCTTTCAGGGTAACCAGCCCCAGCATTTT. It translates to CASSFQGNQPQHF.

J is TRBJ1-4 and V is TRBV6-5; maybe TRBD1 (6 bases). Trimming took off 6 bases at V and 7 bases at J, with 15 bases between the two ends. Germline V CDR1 and CDR2: MNHEY, SVGAGI. The CDR3 runs to 14 residues. The CDR3 loop reads CASSRDMAGEKLFF. The CDR3 nucleotides read TGTGCCAGCAGCCGGGACATGGCGGGTGAAAAACTGTTTTTT.

This clone was counted a few times. The chain employs TRBV4-3 and TRBJ1-5, with 9 positions matching TRBD1. Germline V CDR1 and CDR2: LGHNA, YSLEER. V gave up 3 bases and J gave up 3 bases; unmatched junction bases: 3. The CDR3 length is 15 residues. CDR3 loop: CASSQGTGFNQPQHF. The CDR3 DNA reads TGCGCCAGCAGCCAGGGGACAGGGTTCAATCAGCCCCAGCATTTT.

J is TRBJ2-7 and V is TRBV6-5; a possible D gene is TRBD1 (6 bases). CDR3 length: 14 residues. CDR1 is MNHEY, CDR2 SVGAGI, per germline. V gave up 4 bases and J gave up 6 bases, with 16 bases separating them. The CDR3 sequence: CASSFHRVALEQYF. In DNA form, the CDR3 reads TGTGCCAGCAGTTTTCACAGGGTGGCACTCGAGCAGTACTTC.

The rearrangement joins TRBV19 to TRBJ2-1, with 9 bases matching TRBD1. V was clipped by 5 bases and J by 3 bases; unmatched bases: 8. Looked up from germline, CDR1 is LNHDA and CDR2 is SQIVND (reference sequence). The CDR3 totals 16 residues. The CDR3 DNA reads TGTGCCAGTAGTGCCCTCACGGGACAGGGCTACAATGAGCAGTTCTTC. As protein: CASSALTGQGYNEQFF. The full variable domain, in which reference TRBV19 and TRBJ2-1 provide the parts outside the CDR3, is DGGITQSPKYLFRKEGQNVTLSCEQNLNHDAMYWYRQDPGQGLRLIYYSQIVNDFQKGDIAEGYSVSREKKESFPLTVTSAQKNPTAFYLCASSALTGQGYNEQFFGPGTRLTVL.

This chain joins TRBV7-8 and TRBJ2-1; 11 bases are a match to TRBD2. CDR3 length: 16 amino acids. V was pared by 2 bases and J by 10 bases, with 10 bases of the junction left unmatched. CDR1 and CDR2 (germline): SGHVS, FQNEAQ. The CDR3 DNA is TGTGCCAGCAGCTTATATAGCGGGGGGGCCATCTTAGAGCAGTTCTTC. This translates into CASSLYSGGAILEQFF.

The chain is built from TRBV2 and TRBJ2-3; 7 nucleotides line up with TRBD2. The germline V gene encodes CDR1 SNHLY and CDR2 FYNNEI. J lost 1 base, V lost 8 bases, and 3 bases had no gene match. CDR3 length: 13 amino acids. The CDR3 DNA reads TGTGCCAGCGGGCTAGCGGGCACAGATACGCAGTATTTT. Translated: CASGLAGTDTQYF. The full variable domain, rest sourced from reference TRBV2 and TRBJ2-3, is EPEVTQTPSHQVTQMGQEVILRCVPISNHLYFYWYRQILGQKVEFLVSFYNNEISEKSEIFDDQFSVERPDGSNFTLKIRSTKLEDSAMYFCASGLAGTDTQYFGPGTRLTVL.

The chain uses TRBV7-8 and TRBJ2-1; 9 bases match TRBD2. V was pared by 2 bases and J by 7 bases, with 9 bases of the junction left unmatched. Germline CDR1 is SGHVS and CDR2 is FQNEAQ. The CDR3 is made up of 16 amino acids. The CDR3 is CASSLSLMAGGNEQFF. In nucleotides, the CDR3 is TGTGCCAGCAGCTTAAGCTTGATGGCGGGGGGGAATGAGCAGTTCTTC.

The gene calls are TRBV11-2 and TRBJ2-3; 9 bases agree with TRBD1. Germline V gene sequence: CDR1 SGHAT, CDR2 FQNNGV. Trimming removed 5 bases from V and 1 base from J; junction bases left unmatched: 1. The CDR3 spans 14 residues. In DNA form, the CDR3 reads TGTGCCAGCAGCCGGGACAGGGGCACAGATACGCAGTATTTT. Residues: CASSRDRGTDTQYF.

The rearrangement uses TRBV29-1 and TRBJ2-2; D not resolved. The V end lost 6 bases, the J end lost 7 bases, and 12 bases lay between the germline ends. CDR1 SQVTM and CDR2 ANQGSEA come from the germline V gene. The CDR3 length is 12 residues. The CDR3 DNA follows: TGCAGCGTCCGCGAGGTGAACGGGGAGCTGTTTTTT. Translation gives CSVREVNGELFF.